This entry concerns a single T cell receptor (beta chain). The sample originates from a study of blood T cell repertoires in COVID-19. Turning to the study itself: Material from acute and convalescent COVID-19 was sourced from the United States, Italy and Spain. Sample material is recorded as cDNA or gDNA derived from T cells, B-cell-depleted T cells, or PBMCs.

Deletions cut 7 bases from V and 4 bases from J, with 13 bases between. CDR3 length: 13 residues. Assay: immunoSEQ multiplex PCR; the TCRdb copy retains only in-frame clones and omits some. Of approximately 360,000 clones listed, more than 80% are singletons. The sequence derives from a man aged 40-49 years with acute or convalescent COVID-19. The specimen was peripheral blood. This rearrangement joins TRBV12-3 or TRBV12-4 to TRBJ1-1; D not certain. CDR3 coding DNA: TGTGCCAGCACTCTATGGGGAGGCACTGAAGCTTTCTTT. Encoded protein: CASTLWGGTEAFF.